The rows below give T cell receptor beta chains drawn from one sample of a study of T cells after yellow fever vaccination. Each CDR3 protein gets one entry after TCRdb re-called the 5' RACE reads with MiXCR. The data hold 250,000 to 300,000 distinct CDR3 sequences, with around 5.3% observed a single time. The sequences come from CD4+ T cells sorted from PBMCs, collected on the day of the yellow fever booster vaccination. All receptors derive from a man aged 18 to 30 who received the YFV17D yellow fever vaccine. Each CDR3 is given with its conserved first and last residue. D genes are given only for firm matches. Clone sizes are given selectively: once, few, many, or a class where the clone is expanded.

size,D,J,V,DNA,CDR3
few,-,TRBJ2-5,TRBV24-1,TGTGCCACCAGTGATCCCAGGGGATCGGGAGAGACCCAGTACTTC,CATSDPRGSGETQYF
few,-,TRBJ2-1,TRBV18,TGTGCCAGCTCACCAGCGGCGTACCCATCCTACAATGAGCAGTTCTTC,CASSPAAYPSYNEQFF
-,-,TRBJ1-1,TRBV5-1,TGCGCCAGCAGGGGTCCAGGGGTCCAGAACACTGAAGCTTTCTTT,CASRGPGVQNTEAFF
many,TRBD1,TRBJ1-4,TRBV7-3,TGTGCCAGCAGCTTTGGCGGGACAGGGGTTCCGCCTGGTGAAAAACTGTTTTTT,CASSFGGTGVPPGEKLFF
few,TRBD2,TRBJ2-1,TRBV6-2/TRBV6-3,TGTGCCAGCAGCCCCAGGACTAGCGGGGGCTACTTC,CASSPRTSGGYF
few,TRBD1,TRBJ1-5,TRBV11-2,TGTGCCAGCAGCTCGAATCAGGGGGGTCAGCCCCAGCATTTT,CASSSNQGGQPQHF
few,-,TRBJ1-5,TRBV4-1,TGCGCCAGCAGCCCGAAGGGGACGGCAAATCAGCCCCAGCATTTT,CASSPKGTANQPQHF
-,-,TRBJ1-5,TRBV15,TGTGCCACCAGCACCGTCCGGGAGCGTTCAGACGGAAGCAATCAGCCCCAGCATTTT,CATSTVRERSDGSNQPQHF
few,-,TRBJ2-7,TRBV6-6,TGTGCCAGCAGTTACTCGAATCGGGACTGGATCGCGAACGAGCAGTACTTC,CASSYSNRDWIANEQYF
-,-,TRBJ1-2,TRBV7-9,TGTGCCAGCAGACTTCGGGGGGGCTACACCTTC,CASRLRGGYTF
many,-,TRBJ1-1,TRBV3-1,TGTGCCAGCAGGAACTACATGGTTGGGACTGAAGCTTTCTTT,CASRNYMVGTEAFF
many,-,TRBJ2-3,TRBV7-9,TGTGCCAGCAGCGCGGCAGGGGGCACAGATACGCAGTATTTT,CASSAAGGTDTQYF
few,-,TRBJ1-2,TRBV5-1,TGCGCCAGCAGCCCTCATGCCGGGGAAGGCCGCTACACCTTC,CASSPHAGEGRYTF
few,-,TRBJ2-3,TRBV23-1,TGCGCCAGCAGTCAATCGTATCAGGGAGTCACAGATACGCAGTATTTT,CASSQSYQGVTDTQYF
few,TRBD1,TRBJ1-2,TRBV4-1,TGCGCCAGCAGCCACCCCGGGACAGGGATCTATGGCTACACCTTC,CASSHPGTGIYGYTF
few,-,TRBJ1-5,TRBV7-8,TGTGCCAGCAGCCGGGGCAGGGGAACGGATCAGCCCCAGCATTTT,CASSRGRGTDQPQHF
few,TRBD1,TRBJ2-7,TRBV6-6,TGTGCCAGCAACAGGGGCTACGAGCAGTACTTC,CASNRGYEQYF
many,-,TRBJ1-1,TRBV5-1,TGCGCCAGCAGCTTGGCAGGGACGAACACTGAAGCTTTCTTT,CASSLAGTNTEAFF
few,-,TRBJ2-7,TRBV1,TGCACCAGCAGCCCTATGGGGCGGGACAGGTCTTTCGAGCAGTACTTC,CTSSPMGRDRSFEQYF
few,TRBD1,TRBJ1-1,TRBV2,TGTGCCAGCAGTGAACCTTGGGGGACAGGGTTTGGGACTGAAGCTTTCTTT,CASSEPWGTGFGTEAFF
few,-,TRBJ1-4,TRBV6-2/TRBV6-3,TGTGCCAGCAGACCGCAGCTTGAAGGGAAAAATGAAAAACTGTTTTTT,CASRPQLEGKNEKLFF
few,-,TRBJ2-7,TRBV20-1,TGCAGTGCTAGAGCCAAGGGCGTTGAGCAGTACTTC,CSARAKGVEQYF